This TCR beta chain is drawn from a study of OX40 agonist ivuxolimab in advanced cancers. Study-wide findings and caveats: Partial responders at 0.1-3.0 mg/kg showed near-lowest clonal expansion. Clones of CD4+ and CD8+ blood T cells grew by week 6 at doses of 0.1 to 3.0 mg/kg. Fewer expanded clones were found on average in CD4+ than in CD8+ T cells.

With 4 bases removed from V and 4 bases from J, the gap between germline ends came to 8 bases. The germline gives CDR1 SQVTM, CDR2 ANQGSEA. The CDR3 has 11 residues. Produced via immunoSEQ multiplex PCR; TCRdb's table is partial and in-frame only. The sample has about 26,000 clones, approximately 83% seen once. As concerns this clone: The antigen remains undetermined.

This sequence joins TRBV29-1 and TRBJ2-7, with D unclear. Sequencing was performed on CD4+ or CD8+ T cells sorted from blood, taken in a trial of the OX40 agonist ivuxolimab. The TCR comes from an adult with an advanced solid tumor such as melanoma, head and neck, liver or kidney cancer. CDR3 sequence (DNA): TGCAGCGTTGTTGAAGGGTACGAGCAGTACTTC. The encoded protein is CSVVEGYEQYF.